The clone carrying this TCR beta chain was recorded a few times. What it binds is unknown. The data were taken from a study of vaccination effects on CD4 cells after COVID-19. TCRdb's copy holds only in-frame clones and misses some; the assay was immunoSEQ multiplex PCR. The sample contains fewer than 75,000 clones, about 81% of which appear only once. Once cultured for roughly 10 days, the cells underwent separation to obtain CD4+ T cells. The cohort was immunized with two doses of either the BNT162b2 or mRNA-1273 vaccine. CDR3 length: 14 amino acids. V dropped 0 bases and J dropped 5; count of bases not matched to a gene: 3. CDR1 and CDR2 (germline): GTSNPN, SVGIG (reference sequence).

The sequence came from a human donor who received a COVID-19 vaccine. The material was CD4+ T cells from PBMCs cultured without peptide, obtained after COVID-19 vaccination. The chain links TRBV30 to TRBJ1-5; 8 nucleotides agree with TRBD1. The CDR3: CAWSVRGLDQPQHF. CDR3 bases: TGTGCCTGGAGTGTCAGGGGGCTTGATCAGCCCCAGCATTTT.